This TCR beta chain is from a study of human T cells and chemical hapten exposure. Trimming removed 5 bases from V and 5 bases from J, with 10 bases in between. Germline loops: CDR1 MDHEN, CDR2 SYDVKM. This CDR3 spans 12 amino acids. TCRdb independently ran MiXCR on the RACE reads; one entry per CDR3 protein. Among tens of thousands of distinct CDR3 sequences, around 9.5% were seen once, and the ten largest hold under 2%. Time point indicated: patch test 2, 6 weeks after DPC sensitization. The treatment was: therapeutic diphenylcyclopropenone sensitization with weekly scalp DPC. The source was whole blood, collected in connection with sensitization to the hapten diphenylcyclopropenone (DPC). The J gene is TRBJ2-7, the V gene TRBV28; D call uncertain. The TCR was taken from a woman between 45 and 60 years old with alopecia areata. Some clones in this sample may be carry-over from other donors' samples. CDR3: CASSQLENEQYF. The CDR3 DNA follows: TGTGCCAGCAGTCAACTGGAGAACGAGCAGTACTTC.